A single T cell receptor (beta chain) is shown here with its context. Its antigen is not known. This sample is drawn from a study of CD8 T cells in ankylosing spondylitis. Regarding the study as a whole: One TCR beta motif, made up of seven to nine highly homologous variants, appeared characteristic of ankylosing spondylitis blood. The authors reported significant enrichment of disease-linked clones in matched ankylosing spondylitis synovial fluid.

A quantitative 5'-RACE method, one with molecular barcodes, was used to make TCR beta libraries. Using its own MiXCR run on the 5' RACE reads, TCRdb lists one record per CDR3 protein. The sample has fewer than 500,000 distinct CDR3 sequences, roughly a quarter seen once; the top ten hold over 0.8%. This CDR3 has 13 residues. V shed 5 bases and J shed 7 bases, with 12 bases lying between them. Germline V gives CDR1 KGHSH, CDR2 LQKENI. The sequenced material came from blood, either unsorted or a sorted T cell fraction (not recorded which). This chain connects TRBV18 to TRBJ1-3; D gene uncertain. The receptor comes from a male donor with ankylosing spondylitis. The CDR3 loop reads CASSDLHGNTIYF. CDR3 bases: TGTGCCAGCTCAGATCTTCATGGGAACACCATATATTTT.